This T cell receptor (beta chain) was documented in a study of blood T cell repertoires in COVID-19. TCRdb's copy holds only in-frame clones and misses some; the assay was immunoSEQ multiplex PCR. This table holds 300,000 to 450,000 clones, 80% to 90% found once. J gave up 0 bases and V 5 bases, and 7 bases lay outside the gene matches. Per germline, CDR1 SGHTA and CDR2 FQGNSA. This CDR3 is 15 amino acids long. The study drew participants aged 18 to 89 years from roughly 25 US areas. The V call is TRBV7-2, the J call TRBJ2-7, with TRBD1 identical over 7 bases. The source material was PBMCs or T cells enriched from blood (not recorded which). The sequence derives from a man younger than 35 who had recovered from COVID-19. The CDR3 DNA is TGTGCCAGCAGCGCCAGGACAGGCCTCTCCTACGAGCAGTACTTC. Translated, it gives CASSARTGLSYEQYF.